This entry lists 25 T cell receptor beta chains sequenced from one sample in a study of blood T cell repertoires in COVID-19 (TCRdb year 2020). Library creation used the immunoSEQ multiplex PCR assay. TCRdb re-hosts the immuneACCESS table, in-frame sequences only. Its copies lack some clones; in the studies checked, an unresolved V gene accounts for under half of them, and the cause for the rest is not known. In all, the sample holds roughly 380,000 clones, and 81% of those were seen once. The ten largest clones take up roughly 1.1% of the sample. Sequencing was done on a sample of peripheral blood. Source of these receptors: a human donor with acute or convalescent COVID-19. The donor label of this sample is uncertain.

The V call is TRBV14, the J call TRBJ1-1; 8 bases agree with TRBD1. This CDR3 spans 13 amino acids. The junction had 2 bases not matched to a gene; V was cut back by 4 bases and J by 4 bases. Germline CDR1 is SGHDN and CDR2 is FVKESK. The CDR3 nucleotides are TGTGCCAGCAGCCGGACAGGGAGCACTGAAGCTTTCTTT. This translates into CASSRTGSTEAFF.

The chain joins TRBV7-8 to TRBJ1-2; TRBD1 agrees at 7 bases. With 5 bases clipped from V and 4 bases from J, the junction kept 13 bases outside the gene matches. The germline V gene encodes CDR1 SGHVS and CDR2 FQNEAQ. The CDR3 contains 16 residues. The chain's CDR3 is CASSIGTQGSGYGYTF. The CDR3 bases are TGTGCCAGCAGCATTGGGACACAGGGGAGCGGCTATGGCTACACCTTC.

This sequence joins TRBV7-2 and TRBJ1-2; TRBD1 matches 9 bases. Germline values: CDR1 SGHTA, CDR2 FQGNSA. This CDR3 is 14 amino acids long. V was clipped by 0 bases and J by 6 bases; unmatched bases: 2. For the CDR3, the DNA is TGTGCCAGCAGCTTAGCAGGGACAGGGCATGGCTACACCTTC. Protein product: CASSLAGTGHGYTF.

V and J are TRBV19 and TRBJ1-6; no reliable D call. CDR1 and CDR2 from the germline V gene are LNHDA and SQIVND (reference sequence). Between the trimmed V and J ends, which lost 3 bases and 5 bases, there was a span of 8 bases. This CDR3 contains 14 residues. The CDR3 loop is CASSMRHDNSPLHF. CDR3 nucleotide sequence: TGTGCCAGTAGTATGCGGCACGATAATTCACCCCTCCACTTT.

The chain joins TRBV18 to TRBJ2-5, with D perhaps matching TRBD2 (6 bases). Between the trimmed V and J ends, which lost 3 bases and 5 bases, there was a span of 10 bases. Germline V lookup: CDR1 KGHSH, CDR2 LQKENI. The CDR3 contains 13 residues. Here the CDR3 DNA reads TGTGCCAGCTCACCCGGGAGTCGGGAGACCCAGTACTTC. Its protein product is CASSPGSRETQYF.

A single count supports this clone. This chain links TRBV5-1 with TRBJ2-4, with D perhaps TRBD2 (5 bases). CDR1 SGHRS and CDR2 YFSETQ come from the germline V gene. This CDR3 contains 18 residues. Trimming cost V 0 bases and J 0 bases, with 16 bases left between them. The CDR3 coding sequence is TGCGCCAGCAGCTTGGCCAGCTTGGCCGGACTAGCCAAAAACATTCAGTACTTC. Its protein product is CASSLASLAGLAKNIQYF.

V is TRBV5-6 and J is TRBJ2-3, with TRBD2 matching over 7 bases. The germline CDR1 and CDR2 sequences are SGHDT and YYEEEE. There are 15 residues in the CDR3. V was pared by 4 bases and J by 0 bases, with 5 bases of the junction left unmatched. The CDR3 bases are TGTGCCAGCAGCAAAGCGGGGAGAAGCACAGATACGCAGTATTTT. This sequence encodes CASSKAGRSTDTQYF.

The CDR3 DNA sequence: TGTGCCAGCAGCTTGGTCGGGAAAGCTAACTATGGCTACACCTTC. Its protein product is CASSLVGKANYGYTF. The chain employs TRBV5-6 and TRBJ1-2, with unresolved D. Trimming stripped 0 bases from V and 0 bases from J, with 9 bases between. Germline CDR1 and CDR2: SGHDT and YYEEEE. The length of the CDR3 is 15 residues.

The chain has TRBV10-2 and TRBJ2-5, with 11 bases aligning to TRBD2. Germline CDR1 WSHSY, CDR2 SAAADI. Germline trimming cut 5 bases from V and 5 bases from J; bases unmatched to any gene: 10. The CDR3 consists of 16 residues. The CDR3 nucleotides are TGCGCCAGCAGTCGGACTAGCGGGTCCCCGGGGGAGACCCAGTACTTC. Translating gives CASSRTSGSPGETQYF.

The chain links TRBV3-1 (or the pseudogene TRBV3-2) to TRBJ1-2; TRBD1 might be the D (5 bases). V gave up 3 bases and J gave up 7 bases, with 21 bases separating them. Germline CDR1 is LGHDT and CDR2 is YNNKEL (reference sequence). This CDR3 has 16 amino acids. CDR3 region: CASSQWGGPLGSGYTF. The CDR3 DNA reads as TGTGCCAGCAGCCAGTGGGGGGGACCATTAGGGTCTGGCTACACCTTC.

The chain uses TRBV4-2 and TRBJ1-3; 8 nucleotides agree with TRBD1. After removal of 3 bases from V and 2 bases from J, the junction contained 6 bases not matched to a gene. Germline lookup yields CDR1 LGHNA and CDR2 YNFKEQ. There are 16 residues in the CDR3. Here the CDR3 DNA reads TGTGCCAGCAGCCAGAATTTACAGGGGGCTGGAAACACCATATATTTT. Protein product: CASSQNLQGAGNTIYF.

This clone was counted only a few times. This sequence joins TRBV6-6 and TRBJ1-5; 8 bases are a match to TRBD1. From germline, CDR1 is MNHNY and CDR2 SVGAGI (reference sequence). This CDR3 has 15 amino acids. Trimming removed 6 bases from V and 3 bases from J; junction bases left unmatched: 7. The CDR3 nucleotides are TGTGCCAGCAGCAGGACAGGGCTAGACAATCAGCCCCAGCATTTT. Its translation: CASSRTGLDNQPQHF.

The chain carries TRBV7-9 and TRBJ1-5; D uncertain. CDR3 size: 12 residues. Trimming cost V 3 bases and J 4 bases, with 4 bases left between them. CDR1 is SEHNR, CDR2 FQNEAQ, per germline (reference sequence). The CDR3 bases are TGTGCCAGCAGCTTCAGAAATCAGCCCCAGCATTTT. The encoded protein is CASSFRNQPQHF.

Here the CDR3 reads CASSPRWGPETQYF. As DNA, the CDR3 is TGTGCCAGCAGTCCACGGTGGGGGCCGGAGACCCAGTACTTC. The rearrangement uses TRBV6-5 and TRBJ2-5, with D possibly matching TRBD1 (6 bases). The germline V and J ends were trimmed by 5 bases and 5 bases, with 15 bases remaining between them. The CDR3 is 14 amino acids. The V gene's germline CDR1 is MNHEY and CDR2 SVGAGI.

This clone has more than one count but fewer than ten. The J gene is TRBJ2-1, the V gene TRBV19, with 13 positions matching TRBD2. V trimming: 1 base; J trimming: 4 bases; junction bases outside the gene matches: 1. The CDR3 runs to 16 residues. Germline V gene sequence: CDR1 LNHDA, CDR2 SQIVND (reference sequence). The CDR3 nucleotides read TGTGCCAGTAGTATAGGGACTAGCGGGAGTTACAATGAGCAGTTCTTC. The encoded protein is CASSIGTSGSYNEQFF.

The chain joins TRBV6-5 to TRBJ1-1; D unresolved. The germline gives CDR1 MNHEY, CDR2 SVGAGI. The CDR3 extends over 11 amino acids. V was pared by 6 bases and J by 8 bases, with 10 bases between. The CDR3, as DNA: TGTGCCAGCAGCTCCATTAGAGAAGCTTTCTTT. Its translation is CASSSIREAFF.

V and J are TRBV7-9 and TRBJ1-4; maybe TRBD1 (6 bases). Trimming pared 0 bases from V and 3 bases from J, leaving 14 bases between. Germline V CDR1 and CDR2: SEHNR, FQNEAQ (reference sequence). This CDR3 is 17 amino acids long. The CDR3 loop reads CASSLAQGLPANEKLFF. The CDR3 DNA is TGTGCCAGCAGCTTAGCGCAGGGGCTCCCCGCTAATGAAAAACTGTTTTTT.

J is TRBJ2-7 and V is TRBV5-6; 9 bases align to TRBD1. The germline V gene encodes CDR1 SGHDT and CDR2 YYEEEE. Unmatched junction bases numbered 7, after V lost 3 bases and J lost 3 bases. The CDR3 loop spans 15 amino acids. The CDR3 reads CASSYVHRGRYEQYF. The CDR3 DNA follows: TGTGCCAGCAGCTACGTGCACAGGGGGCGCTACGAGCAGTACTTC.

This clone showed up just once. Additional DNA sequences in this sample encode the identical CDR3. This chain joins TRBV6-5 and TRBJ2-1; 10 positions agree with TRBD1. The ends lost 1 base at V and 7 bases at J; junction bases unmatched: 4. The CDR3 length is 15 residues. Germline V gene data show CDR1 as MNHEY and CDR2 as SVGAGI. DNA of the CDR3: TGTGCCAGCAGTTACTTAGGGACAGGGGCGAATGAGCAGTTCTTC. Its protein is CASSYLGTGANEQFF.

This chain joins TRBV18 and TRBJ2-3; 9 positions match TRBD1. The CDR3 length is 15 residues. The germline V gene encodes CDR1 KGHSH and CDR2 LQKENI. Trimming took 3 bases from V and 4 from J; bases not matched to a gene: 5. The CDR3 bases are TGTGCCAGCTCACCGGGACAGGGAGGCCCAGATACGCAGTATTTT. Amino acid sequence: CASSPGQGGPDTQYF.

DNA for the CDR3: TGTGCCAGCAGCTTTGAGGGTACTGGGGCCAACGTCCTGACTTTC. Translating it yields CASSFEGTGANVLTF. The chain links TRBV11-2 to TRBJ2-6; a possible D gene is TRBD2 (5 bases). The V end was cut by 3 bases, the J end by 2 bases, with 8 bases between. The germline CDR1 and CDR2 sequences are SGHAT and FQNNGV. This CDR3 is 15 amino acids long.

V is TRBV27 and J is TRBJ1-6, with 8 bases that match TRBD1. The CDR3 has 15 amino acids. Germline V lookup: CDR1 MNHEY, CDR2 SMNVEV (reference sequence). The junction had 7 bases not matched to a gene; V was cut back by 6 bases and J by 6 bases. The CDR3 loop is CASRNDRGFNSPLHF. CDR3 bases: TGTGCCAGCAGGAATGACAGGGGATTTAATTCACCCCTCCACTTT.

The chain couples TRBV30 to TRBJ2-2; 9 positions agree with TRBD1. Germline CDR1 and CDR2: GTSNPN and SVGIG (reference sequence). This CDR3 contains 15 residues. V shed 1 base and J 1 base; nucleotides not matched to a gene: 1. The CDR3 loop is CAWSAGQGNTGELFF. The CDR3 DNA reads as TGTGCCTGGAGTGCGGGACAGGGGAACACCGGGGAGCTGTTTTTT.

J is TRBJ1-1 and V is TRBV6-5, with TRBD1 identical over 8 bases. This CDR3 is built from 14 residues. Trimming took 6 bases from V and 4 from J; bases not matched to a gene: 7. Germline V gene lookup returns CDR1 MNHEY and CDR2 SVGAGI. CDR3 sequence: CASSLTGAATEAFF. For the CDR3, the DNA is TGTGCCAGCAGCCTGACAGGGGCGGCCACTGAAGCTTTCTTT.

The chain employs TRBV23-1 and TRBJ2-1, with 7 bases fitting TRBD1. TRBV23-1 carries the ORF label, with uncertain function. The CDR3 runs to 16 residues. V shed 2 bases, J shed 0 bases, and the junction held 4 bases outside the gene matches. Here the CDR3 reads CASSQRDSHSYNEQFF. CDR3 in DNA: TGCGCCAGCAGTCAAAGGGACAGCCACTCCTACAATGAGCAGTTCTTC.